This T cell receptor (beta chain) was captured by sequencing in a study of blood T cell repertoires in COVID-19. In the study overall: Material from acute and convalescent COVID-19 was sourced from the United States, Italy and Spain.

In the original processing: Reference gene primer amplification yielded estimated nucleated cell counts. Using immunoSEQ multiplex PCR, the repertoire was profiled, and TCRdb retains in-frame clones only, with some absent. Clone size and V and J calls were adopted from that table, with D and trimming inferred from the DNA. The sample lists fewer than 45,000 clones; more than 90% were seen once. This TCR was sampled from a man in his sixties with active or convalescent COVID-19. Specimen: peripheral blood.

CDR3 protein: CASRTGQRSNQPQHF. CDR3 nucleotides: TGTGCCAGCAGAACAGGACAGCGTTCAAATCAGCCCCAGCATTTT. This chain links TRBV27 with TRBJ1-5; tentative D call: TRBD1 (6 bases). The CDR3 covers 15 residues. Germline assignment: CDR1 MNHEY and CDR2 SMNVEV (reference sequence). Trimming removed 6 bases at V and 4 bases at J, with 16 bases between.